This TCR beta chain was profiled in a study of T-cell memory formation after mild COVID-19. Study at large: For the most part, TCR clusters were specific to one donor. Study conclusions and caveats: The study found balanced CD4/CD8 in clones contracting day 15 to 85 and a CD4+ lean in later expanders.

TCRdb reprocessed the 5' RACE reads with MiXCR, giving one entry per CDR3 protein. The top ten hold roughly 21% of the sample, which has about 410,000 distinct CDR3 sequences, about 20% seen once. Only one count was recorded for this clonotype. What it binds is unknown. A junction boundary mismatches the germline segment, possibly from a read error. This CDR3 has 15 amino acids. Germline-derived CDR1 and CDR2 are MNHEY and SMNVEV (reference sequence). Sample: PBMCs or a T cell subset sorted from them (not recorded which). The rearrangement links TRBV27 to TRBJ2-1, with a possible D match to TRBD2 (5 bases). The source is a man between 18 and 29 years old who had mild COVID-19 (a few samples of this study predate the infection). Cell type and time point are not known. CDR3 sequence (DNA): TGTGCCAGCAGTTTATCAGGGAGCTCCTACACTGAGCAGTTCTTC. Translated: CASSLSGSSYTEQFF.